This T cell receptor beta chain appears in the sequencing data of a study of T cell repertoires in cytomegalovirus infection. About the study: HLA-B-restricted CMV epitopes that are well studied were used alongside recently identified HLA-C-restricted ones. Both CMV infection and a matching HLA type were indicated by public TCR beta signatures.

This CDR3 contains 15 residues. Germline CDR1 reads SGHTA; CDR2 reads FQGNSA. V lost 1 base to trimming and J lost 2 bases; unmatched junction nucleotides: 4. Regarding the study as a whole: Identification of carriers of CMV plus the relevant HLA was achieved through cumulative public TCR beta family frequency.

One entry per CDR3 protein results from TCRdb running MiXCR on the reads. Of approximately 300,000 distinct CDR3 sequences in the sample, approximately 25% were seen once. The sample holds many counts of this clonotype. Its antigen is not identified. The TCR was taken from a human donor in good health (CMV status not recorded). Some clones in this sample may be carry-over from other donors' samples. Here the sequenced sample was cultured PBMCs, taken from culture after CMV antigen stimulation. The chain employs TRBV7-2 and TRBJ2-7; the match to TRBD2 covers 8 bases. The CDR3 here is CASSLDTGGPYEQYV. CDR3 bases: TGTGCCAGCAGCTTAGATACGGGAGGGCCCTACGAGCAGTACGTC.